Listed here are 14 T cell receptor beta chains from one sample, sequenced in a study of blood T cell repertoires in COVID-19. The repertoire was sequenced with immunoSEQ multiplex PCR; TCRdb's copy has only in-frame clones and lacks some. This sample carries over 250,000 clones, about 70% of them seen once, and the ten largest clones take 3.3%. The specimen sequenced was peripheral blood. These TCRs come from a woman at least 80 years old with acute or convalescent COVID-19.

The genes are TRBV6-5 and TRBJ1-4; a weak D match, TRBD1 (6 bases). V was shortened by 4 bases and J by 7 bases, with 16 bases between the two germline ends. Looked up from germline, CDR1 is MNHEY and CDR2 is SVGAGI. This CDR3 is 15 amino acids long. The CDR3 here is CASSSRQGIGEKLFF. The CDR3, as DNA: TGTGCCAGCAGTTCCCGGCAGGGGATCGGTGAAAAACTGTTTTTT.

V is TRBV2 and J is TRBJ1-2; a weak D match, TRBD1 (6 bases). Between the trimmed V and J ends, which lost 2 bases and 7 bases, there was a span of 17 bases. The CDR3 is 15 residues long. Germline CDR1 reads SNHLY; CDR2 reads FYNNEI. CDR3 coding DNA: TGTGCCAGCAGTGAACAGGGGAAGGTTCGTTTTGGCTACACCTTC. It codes for CASSEQGKVRFGYTF.

This sequence joins TRBV5-8 and TRBJ1-1; D not certain. Germline values: CDR1 SGHTS, CDR2 YDEGEE. V was clipped by 0 bases and J by 10 bases, with 10 bases between them. The CDR3 consists of 12 residues. The CDR3 DNA is TGTGCCAGCAGCTTGGGGCAACTAGGAGCTTTCTTT. Residues: CASSLGQLGAFF. The variable domain in full, with the rest retrieved from reference TRBV5-8 and TRBJ1-1, is EAGVTQSPTHLIKTRGQQATLRCSPISGHTSVYWYQQALGLGLQFLLWYDEGEERNRGNFPPRFSGRQFPNYSSELNVNALELEDSALYLCASSLGQLGAFFGQGTRLTVV.

Written as DNA, the CDR3 is TGCGCCAGCAGCCAAGACGGGCTAGCGGGAGGTTGGGAGACCCAGTACTTC. Translated: CASSQDGLAGGWETQYF. The chain recombines TRBV4-1 with TRBJ2-5; 11 bases fit TRBD2. Germline V lookup: CDR1 MGHRA, CDR2 YSYEKL. This CDR3 region has 17 residues. The ends lost 0 bases at V and 5 bases at J; junction bases unmatched: 8.

J is TRBJ2-7 and V is TRBV3-1 (or the pseudogene TRBV3-2); D might be TRBD1 (5 bases). Trimming shortened V by 2 bases and J by 2 bases, and 13 bases separated the two germline ends. The CDR3 is made up of 15 amino acids. CDR1 LGHDT and CDR2 YNNKEL come from the germline V gene (reference sequence). The CDR3 DNA follows: TGTGCCAGCAGCCAATGGGGCGGCGGCGCCTACGAGCAGTACTTC. Residues: CASSQWGGGAYEQYF.

The chain has TRBV5-1 and TRBJ2-1; 8 bases agree with TRBD1. V was pared by 0 bases and J by 4 bases, with 6 bases of the junction left unmatched. The CDR3 covers 16 residues. CDR1 SGHRS and CDR2 YFSETQ come from the germline V gene. CDR3: CASSLAPGQGYNEQFF. The CDR3 DNA is TGCGCCAGCAGCTTGGCCCCCGGACAGGGTTACAATGAGCAGTTCTTC.

This clone has just one count. CDR3: CASSQGNRGLSYEQYF. For the CDR3, the DNA is TGTGCCAGCAGCCAAGGGAACAGGGGACTTTCCTACGAGCAGTACTTC. V and J are TRBV3-1 (or the pseudogene TRBV3-2) and TRBJ2-7; tentative D call: TRBD1 (7 bases). V lost 1 base and J 1 base, leaving 14 bases between the germline ends. The CDR3 has 16 residues. Germline CDR1 and CDR2: LGHDT and YNNKEL (reference sequence).

The chain joins TRBV21-1 to TRBJ2-7; the table's D call TRBD2 went unverified against the DNA. TRBV21-1 is marked as a pseudogene. This CDR3 has 14 amino acids. CDR3 residues: CASSKRDYSYEQYF. The CDR3 bases are TGTGCCAGCAGCAAGCGGGACTACTCCTACGAGCAGTACTTC.

CDR3 nucleotide sequence: TGTGCCAGCTCACCGTCAGGGTATAATTCACCCCTCCACTTT. Protein product: CASSPSGYNSPLHF. The V gene is TRBV18, the J gene TRBJ1-6; tentative D call: TRBD1 (5 bases). The CDR3 is 14 amino acids. V lost 3 bases and J lost 4, with 7 bases in between. Germline CDR1 is KGHSH and CDR2 is LQKENI.

The rearrangement links TRBV7-9 to TRBJ2-1, with 9 bases identical to TRBD1. CDR1 is SEHNR, CDR2 FQNEAQ, per germline (reference sequence). The CDR3 spans 15 residues. With 2 bases clipped from V and 7 bases from J, the junction kept 6 bases outside the gene matches. CDR3 DNA sequence: TGTGCCAGCAGCTTACTAGGGACAGGGAGGAATGAGCAGTTCTTC. Translated, it gives CASSLLGTGRNEQFF. Variable domain in full (rest from reference TRBV7-9 and TRBJ2-1): DTGVSQNPRHKITKRGQNVTFRCDPISEHNRLYWYRQTLGQGPEFLTYFQNEAQLEKSRLLSDRFSAERPKGSFSTLEIQRTEQGDSAMYLCASSLLGTGRNEQFFGPGTRLTVL.

The chain links TRBV5-4 to TRBJ1-2, with unresolved D. The germline V gene has CDR1 SGHNT and CDR2 YYREEE (reference sequence). V gave up 4 bases and J gave up 8 bases, with 18 bases separating them. CDR3 size: 14 residues. The CDR3, as DNA: TGTGCCAGCAGCGGTGTGAATGCAGGCGTCGGCTACACCTTC. Translating gives CASSGVNAGVGYTF.

The gene calls are TRBV29-1 and TRBJ2-6, with D unresolved. Germline V gives CDR1 SQVTM, CDR2 ANQGSEA. The V gene lost 1 base and the J gene lost 1 base, with 8 bases spanning the gap. The CDR3 extends over 15 amino acids. Written as DNA, the CDR3 is TGCAGCGTTGAAGGGGCAGGATCTGGGGCCAACGTCCTGACTTTC. Its protein is CSVEGAGSGANVLTF.

The genes are TRBV4-3 and TRBJ1-4; the D gene is possibly TRBD1 (6 bases). With 3 bases removed from V and 5 bases from J, the gap between germline ends came to 13 bases. CDR1 and CDR2 from the germline V gene are LGHNA and YSLEER. CDR3 size: 15 residues. The CDR3, as DNA: TGCGCCAGCAGCCAGAGACAGGTTAAGAATGAAAAACTGTTTTTT. Translating it yields CASSQRQVKNEKLFF.

The rearrangement joins TRBV9 to TRBJ1-5; 9 bases are shared with TRBD1. Germline V lookup: CDR1 SGDLS, CDR2 YYNGEE. The CDR3 is 15 residues long. V trimming: 3 bases; J trimming: 3 bases; junction bases outside the gene matches: 4. Here the CDR3 reads CASSATGGSNQPQHF. The CDR3 bases are TGTGCCAGCAGCGCTACAGGGGGCTCCAATCAGCCCCAGCATTTT.